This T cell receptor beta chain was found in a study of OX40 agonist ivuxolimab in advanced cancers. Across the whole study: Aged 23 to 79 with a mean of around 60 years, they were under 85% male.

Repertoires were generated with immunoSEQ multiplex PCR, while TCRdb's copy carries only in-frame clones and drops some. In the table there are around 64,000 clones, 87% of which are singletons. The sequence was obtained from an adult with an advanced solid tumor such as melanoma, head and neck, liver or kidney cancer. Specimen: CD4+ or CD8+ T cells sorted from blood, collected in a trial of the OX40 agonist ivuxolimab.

CDR3 amino acids: CASSRLTGNTGELFF. The CDR3 DNA sequence: TGCGCCAGCAGCCGCTTAACAGGGAACACCGGGGAGCTGTTTTTT. The gene calls are TRBV4-1 and TRBJ2-2, with D possibly TRBD1 on 5 matching bases. Germline CDR1 MGHRA, CDR2 YSYEKL. V was clipped by 4 bases and J by 1 base, with 10 bases between them. The CDR3 spans 15 residues.